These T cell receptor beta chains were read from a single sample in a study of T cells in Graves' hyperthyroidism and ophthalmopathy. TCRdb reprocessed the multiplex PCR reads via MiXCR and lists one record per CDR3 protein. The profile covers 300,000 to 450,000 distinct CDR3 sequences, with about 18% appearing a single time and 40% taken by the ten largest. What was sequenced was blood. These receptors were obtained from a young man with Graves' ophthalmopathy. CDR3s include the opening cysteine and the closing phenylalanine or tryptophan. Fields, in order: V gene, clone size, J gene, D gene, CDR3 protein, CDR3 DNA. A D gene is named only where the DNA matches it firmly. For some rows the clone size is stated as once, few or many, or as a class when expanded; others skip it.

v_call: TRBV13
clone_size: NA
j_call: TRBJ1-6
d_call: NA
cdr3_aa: CASSVGVQGIASPLHF
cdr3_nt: TGTGCCAGCAGCGTAGGGGTACAGGGAATTGCTTCACCCCTCCACTTT

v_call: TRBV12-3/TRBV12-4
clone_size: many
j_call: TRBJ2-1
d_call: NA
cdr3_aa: CASSYGRAGTYNEQFF
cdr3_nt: TGTGCCAGCAGCTATGGCAGGGCCGGGACCTACAATGAGCAGTTCTTC

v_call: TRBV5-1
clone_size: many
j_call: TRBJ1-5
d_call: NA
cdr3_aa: CASSPDGGGEHQPQHF
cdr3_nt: TGCGCCAGCAGCCCGGACGGGGGTGGGGAACATCAGCCCCAGCATTTT

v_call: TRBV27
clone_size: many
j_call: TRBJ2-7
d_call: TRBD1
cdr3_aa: CASSLSGTGLHEQYF
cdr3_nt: TGTGCCAGCAGTTTATCCGGGACAGGGCTCCACGAGCAGTACTTC

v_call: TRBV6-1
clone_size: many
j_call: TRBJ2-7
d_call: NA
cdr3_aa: CASSFLGGSTYEQYF
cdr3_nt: TGTGCCAGCAGTTTCTTGGGGGGCTCAACCTACGAGCAGTACTTC

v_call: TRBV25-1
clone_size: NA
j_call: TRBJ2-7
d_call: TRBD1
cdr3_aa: CASSAGGRIYEQYF
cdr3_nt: TGTGCCAGCAGTGCAGGGGGCAGGATCTACGAGCAGTACTTC

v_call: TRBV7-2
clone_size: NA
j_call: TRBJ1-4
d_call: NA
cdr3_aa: CASSLDQVLSEKLFF
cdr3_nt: TGTGCCAGCAGCTTAGACCAGGTTCTGAGCGAAAAACTGTTTTTT

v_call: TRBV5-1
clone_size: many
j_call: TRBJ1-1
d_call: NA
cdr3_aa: CASSPRKGDKAFF
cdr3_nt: TGCGCCAGCAGCCCCCGGAAGGGGGACAAAGCTTTCTTT

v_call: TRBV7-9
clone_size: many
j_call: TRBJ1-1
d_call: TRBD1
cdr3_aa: CASRQPGQGKNTEAFF
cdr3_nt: TGTGCCAGCAGGCAGCCGGGACAGGGAAAGAACACTGAAGCTTTCTTT

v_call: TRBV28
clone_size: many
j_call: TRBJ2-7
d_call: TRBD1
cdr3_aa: CASSLYLWDRGYEQYF
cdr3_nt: TGTGCCAGCAGTCTATACCTTTGGGACAGGGGCTACGAGCAGTACTTC

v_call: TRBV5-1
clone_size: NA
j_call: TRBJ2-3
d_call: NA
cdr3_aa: CASSLDRYTQYF
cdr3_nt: TGCGCCAGCAGCTTAGACAGGTATACGCAGTATTTT

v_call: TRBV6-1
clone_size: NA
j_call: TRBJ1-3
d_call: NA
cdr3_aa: CASNSMGRSGNTIYF
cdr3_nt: TGTGCCAGCAATAGTATGGGTCGCTCTGGAAACACCATATATTTT

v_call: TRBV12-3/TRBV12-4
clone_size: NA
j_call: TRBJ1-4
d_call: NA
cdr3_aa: CASSSSGAGGEKLFF
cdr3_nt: TGTGCCAGCAGTTCGTCGGGGGCAGGCGGCGAAAAACTGTTTTTT

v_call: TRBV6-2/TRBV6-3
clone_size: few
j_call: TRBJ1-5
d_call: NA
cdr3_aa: CASSDGPFSNQPQHF
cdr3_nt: TGTGCCAGCAGTGACGGACCTTTTAGCAATCAGCCCCAGCATTTT

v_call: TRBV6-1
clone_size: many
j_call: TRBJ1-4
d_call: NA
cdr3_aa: CASSFEGEKLFF
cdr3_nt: TGTGCCAGCAGTTTTGAGGGGGAAAAACTGTTTTTT

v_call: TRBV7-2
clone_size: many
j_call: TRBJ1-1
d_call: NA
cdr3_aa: CASSPRLGGSTEAFF
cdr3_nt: TGTGCCAGCAGCCCACGTTTGGGGGGCAGTACTGAAGCTTTCTTT

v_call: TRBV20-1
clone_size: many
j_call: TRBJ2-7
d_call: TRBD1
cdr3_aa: CSARDLGQDIYEQYF
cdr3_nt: TGCAGTGCTAGAGATCTAGGACAGGACATCTACGAGCAGTACTTC

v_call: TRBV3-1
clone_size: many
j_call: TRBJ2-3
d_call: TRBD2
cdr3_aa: CASSPQRGGADTQYF
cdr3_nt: TGTGCCAGCAGCCCACAGCGGGGGGGGGCAGATACGCAGTATTTT

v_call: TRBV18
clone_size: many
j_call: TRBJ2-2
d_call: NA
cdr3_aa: CASSQGRGNTGELFF
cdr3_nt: TGTGCCAGCTCACAGGGCAGAGGAAACACCGGGGAGCTGTTTTTT

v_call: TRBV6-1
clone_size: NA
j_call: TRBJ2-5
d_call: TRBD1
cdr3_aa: CASGRTGGLETQYF
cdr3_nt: TGTGCCAGCGGTCGGACAGGGGGCCTGGAGACCCAGTACTTC

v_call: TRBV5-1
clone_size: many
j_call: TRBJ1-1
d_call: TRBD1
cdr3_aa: CASSSGDRGNTEAFF
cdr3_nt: TGCGCCAGCAGCTCGGGGGACAGGGGGAACACTGAAGCTTTCTTT

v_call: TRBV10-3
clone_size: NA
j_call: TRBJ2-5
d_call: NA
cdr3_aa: CAISVETGQETQYF
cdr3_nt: TGTGCCATCAGTGTCGAGACAGGACAAGAGACCCAGTACTTC

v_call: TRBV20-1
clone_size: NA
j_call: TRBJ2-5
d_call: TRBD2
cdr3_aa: CSARGSGGAQETQYF
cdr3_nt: TGCAGTGCTAGAGGGAGCGGGGGGGCCCAAGAGACCCAGTACTTC

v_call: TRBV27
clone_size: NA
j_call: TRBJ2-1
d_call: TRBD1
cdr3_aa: CASSLLSGSGTGKFF
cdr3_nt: TGTGCCAGCAGTTTATTATCGGGATCAGGGACAGGGAAGTTCTTC

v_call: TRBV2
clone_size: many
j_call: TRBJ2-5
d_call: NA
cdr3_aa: CASRQDLGGQETQYF
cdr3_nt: TGTGCCAGCAGACAAGACTTGGGGGGACAAGAGACCCAGTACTTC

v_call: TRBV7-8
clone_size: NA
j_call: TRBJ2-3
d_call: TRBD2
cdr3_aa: CASSSPASGGTDTQYF
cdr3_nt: TGTGCCAGCAGCTCGCCGGCTAGCGGGGGCACAGATACGCAGTATTTT

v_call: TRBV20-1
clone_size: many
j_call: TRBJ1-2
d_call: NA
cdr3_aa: CSASPIYREGDGYTF
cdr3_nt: TGCAGTGCTAGCCCTATTTATCGGGAGGGAGATGGCTACACCTTC

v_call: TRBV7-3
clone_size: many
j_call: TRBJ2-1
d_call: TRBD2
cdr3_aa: CASSETGTSGGADEQFF
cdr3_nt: TGTGCCAGCAGCGAAACCGGGACTAGCGGGGGGGCCGATGAGCAGTTCTTC

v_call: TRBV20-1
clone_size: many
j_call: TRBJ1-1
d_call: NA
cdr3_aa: CSAPPRGGEDTEAFF
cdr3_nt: TGCAGTGCTCCCCCCCGGGGGGGGGAGGACACTGAAGCTTTCTTT

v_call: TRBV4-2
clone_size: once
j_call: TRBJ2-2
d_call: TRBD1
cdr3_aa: CASSQNRGGTGELFF
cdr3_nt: TGTGCCAGCAGCCAAAACAGGGGCGGCACCGGGGAGCTGTTTTTT

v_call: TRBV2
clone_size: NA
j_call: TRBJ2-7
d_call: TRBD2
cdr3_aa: CASSERGREFDYEQYF
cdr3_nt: TGTGCCAGCAGTGAGAGAGGGAGGGAGTTTGACTACGAGCAGTACTTC

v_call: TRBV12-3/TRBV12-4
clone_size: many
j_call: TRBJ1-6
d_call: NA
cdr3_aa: CASRSRSVNSPLHF
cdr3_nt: TGTGCCAGCAGGTCGAGGTCCGTTAATTCACCCCTCCACTTT

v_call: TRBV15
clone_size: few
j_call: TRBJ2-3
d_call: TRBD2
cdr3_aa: CATSREGGMGTDTQYF
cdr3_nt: TGTGCCACCAGCAGAGAGGGGGGGATGGGCACAGATACGCAGTATTTT

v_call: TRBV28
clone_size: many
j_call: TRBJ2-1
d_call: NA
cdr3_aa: CASSFEGGNEQFF
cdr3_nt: TGTGCCAGCAGTTTCGAGGGCGGGAATGAGCAGTTCTTC

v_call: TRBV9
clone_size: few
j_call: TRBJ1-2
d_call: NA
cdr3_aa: CASSGTGKSLAF
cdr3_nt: TGTGCCAGCAGCGGTACAGGGAAGAGTCTCGCCTTC

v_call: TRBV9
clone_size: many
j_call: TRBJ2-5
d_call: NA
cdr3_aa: CASSSRIRQEQETQYF
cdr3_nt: TGTGCCAGCAGCTCCAGAATAAGGCAGGAGCAAGAGACCCAGTACTTC

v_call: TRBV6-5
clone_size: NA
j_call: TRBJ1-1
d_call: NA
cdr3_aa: CASSYSGAKAFF
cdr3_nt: TGTGCCAGCAGTTACTCGGGGGCTAAAGCTTTCTTT

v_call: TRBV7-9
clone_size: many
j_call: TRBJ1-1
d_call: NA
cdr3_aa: CASSLFGASDTEAFF
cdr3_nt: TGTGCCAGCAGCTTATTCGGGGCTTCGGACACTGAAGCTTTCTTT

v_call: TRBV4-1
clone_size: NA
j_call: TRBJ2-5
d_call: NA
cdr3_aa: CASSQGVVGGHQETQYF
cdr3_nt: TGCGCCAGCAGCCAAGGGGTTGTCGGGGGGCACCAAGAGACCCAGTACTTC

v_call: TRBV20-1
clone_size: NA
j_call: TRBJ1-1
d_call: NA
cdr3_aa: CSAREASKNTEAFF
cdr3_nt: TGCAGTGCTAGAGAGGCCAGTAAGAACACTGAAGCTTTCTTT

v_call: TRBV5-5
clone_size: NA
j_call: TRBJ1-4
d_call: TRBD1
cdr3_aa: CASSSGQVSEKLFF
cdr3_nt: TGTGCCAGCAGCTCCGGACAGGTTTCTGAAAAACTGTTTTTT

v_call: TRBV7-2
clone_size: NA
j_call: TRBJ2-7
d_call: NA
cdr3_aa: CASSPWTSREQYF
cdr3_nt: TGTGCCAGCAGCCCCTGGACATCTCGGGAGCAGTACTTC

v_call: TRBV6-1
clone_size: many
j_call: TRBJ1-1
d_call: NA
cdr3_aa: CASSNMRGYGNTEAFF
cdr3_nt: TGTGCCAGCAGTAATATGAGGGGATATGGGAACACTGAAGCTTTCTTT

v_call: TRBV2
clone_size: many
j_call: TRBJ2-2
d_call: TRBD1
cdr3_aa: CASSSPGQGDTGELFF
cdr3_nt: TGTGCCAGCAGTTCTCCGGGACAGGGGGACACCGGGGAGCTGTTTTTT

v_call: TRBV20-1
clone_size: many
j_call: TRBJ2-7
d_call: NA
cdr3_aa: CSARVGQGSHEQYF
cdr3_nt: TGCAGTGCTAGAGTAGGCCAGGGGAGCCACGAGCAGTACTTC

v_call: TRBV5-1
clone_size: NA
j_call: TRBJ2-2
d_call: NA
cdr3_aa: CASSEFVGGVDGELFF
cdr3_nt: TGCGCCAGCAGCGAATTTGTAGGAGGTGTTGACGGGGAGCTGTTTTTT

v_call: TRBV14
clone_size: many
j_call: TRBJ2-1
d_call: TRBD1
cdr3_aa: CASSPLGEGARNEQFF
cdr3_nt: TGTGCCAGCAGCCCCTTGGGTGAGGGGGCTAGAAATGAGCAGTTCTTC

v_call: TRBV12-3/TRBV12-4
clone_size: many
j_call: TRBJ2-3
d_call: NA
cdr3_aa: CASSPALVAQYF
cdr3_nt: TGTGCCAGCAGTCCCGCCTTGGTCGCGCAGTATTTT

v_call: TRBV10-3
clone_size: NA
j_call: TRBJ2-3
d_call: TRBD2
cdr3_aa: CAISAGTSGNADTQYF
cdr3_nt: TGTGCCATCAGCGCCGGGACTAGCGGAAATGCAGATACGCAGTATTTT

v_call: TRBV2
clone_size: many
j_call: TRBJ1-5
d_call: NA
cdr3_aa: CAMTQGDNQPQHF
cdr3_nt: TGTGCCATGACGCAGGGTGACAATCAGCCCCAGCATTTT

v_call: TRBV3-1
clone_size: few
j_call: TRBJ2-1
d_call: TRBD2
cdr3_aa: CASSQFVSGLAGGNEQFF
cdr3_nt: TGTGCCAGCAGCCAATTCGTCTCGGGACTAGCGGGGGGAAATGAGCAGTTCTTC

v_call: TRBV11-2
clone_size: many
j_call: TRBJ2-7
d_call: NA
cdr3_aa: CASSLETTGYYEQYF
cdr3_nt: TGTGCCAGCAGCTTAGAAACAACAGGCTACTACGAGCAGTACTTC